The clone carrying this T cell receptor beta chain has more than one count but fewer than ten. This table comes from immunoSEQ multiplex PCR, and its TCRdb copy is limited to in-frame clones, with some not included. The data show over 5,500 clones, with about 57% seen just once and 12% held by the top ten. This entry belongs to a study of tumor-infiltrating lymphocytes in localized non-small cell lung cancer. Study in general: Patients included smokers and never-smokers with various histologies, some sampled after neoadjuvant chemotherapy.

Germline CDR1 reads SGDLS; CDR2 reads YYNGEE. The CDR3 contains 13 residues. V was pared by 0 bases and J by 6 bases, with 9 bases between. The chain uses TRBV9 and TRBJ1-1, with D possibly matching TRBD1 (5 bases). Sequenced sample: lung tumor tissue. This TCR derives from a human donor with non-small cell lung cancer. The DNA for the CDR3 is TGTGCCAGCAGCGTAGGAGGGACGGCTGAAGCTTTCTTT. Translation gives CASSVGGTAEAFF. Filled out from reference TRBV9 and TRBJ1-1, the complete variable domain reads DSGVTQTPKHLITATGQRVTLRCSPRSGDLSVYWYQQSLDQGLQFLIQYYNGEERAKGNILERFSAQQFPDLHSELNLSSLELGDSALYFCASSVGGTAEAFFGQGTRLTVV.